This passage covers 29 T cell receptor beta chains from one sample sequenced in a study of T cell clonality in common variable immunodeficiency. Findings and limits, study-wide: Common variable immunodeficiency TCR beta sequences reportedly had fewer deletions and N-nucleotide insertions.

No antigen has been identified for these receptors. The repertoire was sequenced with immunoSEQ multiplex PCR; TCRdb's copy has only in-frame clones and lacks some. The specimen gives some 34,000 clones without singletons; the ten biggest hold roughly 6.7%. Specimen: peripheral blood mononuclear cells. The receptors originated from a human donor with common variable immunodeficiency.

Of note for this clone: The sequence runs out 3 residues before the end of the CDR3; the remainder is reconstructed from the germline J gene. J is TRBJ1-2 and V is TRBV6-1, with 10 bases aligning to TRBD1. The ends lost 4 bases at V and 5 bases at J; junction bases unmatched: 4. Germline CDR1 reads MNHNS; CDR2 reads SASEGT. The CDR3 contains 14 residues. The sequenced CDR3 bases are TGTGCCAGCAGTGCCGACAGGGGGCGGTATGGC. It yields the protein CASSADRGRYG. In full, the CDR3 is CASSADRGRYGYTF.

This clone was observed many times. The DNA read from the CDR3 is TGCAGTGCTACTGGGGCCGTGCGTAGCGGAATCACAGATACG. Translating gives CSATGAVRSGITDT. The full-length CDR3 reads as CSATGAVRSGITDTQYF. The V call is TRBV20-1, the J call TRBJ2-3; D may be TRBD2 (6 bases). The read falls 3 residues short of the CDR3 end, and the missing part is taken from the germline J gene. The CDR3 runs to 17 residues. Germline V gene lookup returns CDR1 DFQATT and CDR2 SNEGSKA (reference sequence). Trimming cost V 4 bases and J 2 bases, with 22 bases left between them.

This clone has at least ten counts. Incomplete CDR3 DNA: TGTGCCAGCAGCTCAAAGGGTTATGGAAACACC. Translation gives CASSSKGYGNT. The entire CDR3 protein reads CASSSKGYGNTIYF. V usage is TRBV7-9 and J usage is TRBJ1-3; D uncertain. Read sequence stops 3 residues before the CDR3 end, and the germline J gene provides the missing end. Germline V gene data show CDR1 as SEHNR and CDR2 as FQNEAQ (reference sequence). Trimming removed 4 bases at V and 3 bases at J, with 10 bases between. The CDR3 extends over 14 amino acids.

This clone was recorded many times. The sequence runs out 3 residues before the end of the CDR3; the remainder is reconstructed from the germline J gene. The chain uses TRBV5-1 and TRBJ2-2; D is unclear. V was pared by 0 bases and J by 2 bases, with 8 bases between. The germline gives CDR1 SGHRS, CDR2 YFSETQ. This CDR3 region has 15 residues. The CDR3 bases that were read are TGCGCCAGCAGCTTGGGGCAGAAAAACACCGGGGAG. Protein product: CASSLGQKNTGE. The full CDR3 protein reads CASSLGQKNTGELFF.

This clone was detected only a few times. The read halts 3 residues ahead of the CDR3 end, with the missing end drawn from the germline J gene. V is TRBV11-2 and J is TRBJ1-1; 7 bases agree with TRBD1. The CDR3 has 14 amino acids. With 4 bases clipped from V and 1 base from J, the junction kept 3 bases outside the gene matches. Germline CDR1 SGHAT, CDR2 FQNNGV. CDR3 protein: CASSSDRRNTEAFF. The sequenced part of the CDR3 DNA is TGTGCCAGCAGCTCGGACAGGAGGAACACTGAA.

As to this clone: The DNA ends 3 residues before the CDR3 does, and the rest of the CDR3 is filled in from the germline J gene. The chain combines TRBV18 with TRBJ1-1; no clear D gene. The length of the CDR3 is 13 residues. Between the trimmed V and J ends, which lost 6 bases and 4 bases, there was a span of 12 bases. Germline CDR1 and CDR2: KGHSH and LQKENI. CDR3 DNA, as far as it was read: TGTGCCAGCTCCCGCGGGGAGGGCACTGAA. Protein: CASSRGEGTE. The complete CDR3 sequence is CASSRGEGTEAFF.

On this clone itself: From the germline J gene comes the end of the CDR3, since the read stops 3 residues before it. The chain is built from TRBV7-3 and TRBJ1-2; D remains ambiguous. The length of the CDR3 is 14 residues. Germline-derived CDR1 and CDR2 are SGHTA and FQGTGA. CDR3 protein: CASSPNGLTEGYTF. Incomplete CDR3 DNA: TGTGCCAGCAGCCCAAATGGGCTCACGGAGGGC.

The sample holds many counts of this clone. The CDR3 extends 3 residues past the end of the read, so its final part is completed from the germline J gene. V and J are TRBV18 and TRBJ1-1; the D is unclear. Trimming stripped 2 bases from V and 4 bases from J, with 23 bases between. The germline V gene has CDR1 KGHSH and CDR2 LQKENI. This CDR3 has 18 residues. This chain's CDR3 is CASSPGFGTVMASTEAFF. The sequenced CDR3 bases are TGTGCCAGCTCACCAGGTTTCGGAACAGTCATGGCGAGCACTGAA.

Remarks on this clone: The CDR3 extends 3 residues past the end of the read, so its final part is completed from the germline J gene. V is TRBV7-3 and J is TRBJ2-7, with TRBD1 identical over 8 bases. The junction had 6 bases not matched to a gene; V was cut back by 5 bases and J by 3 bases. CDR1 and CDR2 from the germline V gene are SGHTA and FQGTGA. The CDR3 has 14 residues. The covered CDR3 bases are TGTGCCAGCAGCATCCGGGACAGGTACTACGAG. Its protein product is CASSIRDRYYE. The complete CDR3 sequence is CASSIRDRYYEQYF.

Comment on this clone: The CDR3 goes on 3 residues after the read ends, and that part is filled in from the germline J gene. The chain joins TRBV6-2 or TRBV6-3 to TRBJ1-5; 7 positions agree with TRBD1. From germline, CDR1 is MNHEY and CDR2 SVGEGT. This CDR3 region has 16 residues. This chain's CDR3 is CASTKQTGRFDEPQHF. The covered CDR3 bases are TGTGCCAGCACCAAGCAGACAGGGCGGTTTGATGAACCC.

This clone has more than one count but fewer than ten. Incomplete CDR3 DNA: TGTGCCAGCAGCTTAGTACAGGGAATAGACACC. Its translation is CASSLVQGIDT. The entire CDR3 protein reads CASSLVQGIDTIYF. The V call is TRBV7-8, the J call TRBJ1-3; maybe TRBD1 (6 bases). The CDR3 end lies 3 residues beyond the end of the read and is filled in from the germline J gene. The V gene's germline CDR1 is SGHVS and CDR2 FQNEAQ. This CDR3 is 14 amino acids long. V was shortened by 1 base and J by 8 bases, with 12 bases between the two germline ends.

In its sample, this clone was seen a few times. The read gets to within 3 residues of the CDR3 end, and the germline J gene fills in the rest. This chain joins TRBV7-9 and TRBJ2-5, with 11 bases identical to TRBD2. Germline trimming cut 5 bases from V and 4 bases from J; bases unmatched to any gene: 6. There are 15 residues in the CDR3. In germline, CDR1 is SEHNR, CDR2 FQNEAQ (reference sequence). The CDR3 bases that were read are TGTGCCAGCAGCAAGATAGCGGGAGGGCCAGAGACC. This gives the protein CASSKIAGGPET. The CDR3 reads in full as CASSKIAGGPETQYF.

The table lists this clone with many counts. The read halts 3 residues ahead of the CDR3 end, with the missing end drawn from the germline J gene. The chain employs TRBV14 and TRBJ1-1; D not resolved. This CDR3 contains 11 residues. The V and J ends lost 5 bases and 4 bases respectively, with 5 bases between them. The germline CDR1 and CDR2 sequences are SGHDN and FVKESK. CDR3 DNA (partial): TGTGCCAGCAGCTACAGCACTGAA. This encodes CASSYSTE. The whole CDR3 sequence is CASSYSTEAFF.

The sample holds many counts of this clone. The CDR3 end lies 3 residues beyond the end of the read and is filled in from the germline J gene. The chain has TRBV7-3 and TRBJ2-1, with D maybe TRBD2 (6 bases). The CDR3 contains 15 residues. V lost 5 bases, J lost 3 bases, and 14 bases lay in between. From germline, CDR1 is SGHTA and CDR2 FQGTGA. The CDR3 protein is CASSPRREGYNEQFF. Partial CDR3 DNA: TGTGCCAGCAGCCCCCGGCGGGAAGGCTACAATGAG.

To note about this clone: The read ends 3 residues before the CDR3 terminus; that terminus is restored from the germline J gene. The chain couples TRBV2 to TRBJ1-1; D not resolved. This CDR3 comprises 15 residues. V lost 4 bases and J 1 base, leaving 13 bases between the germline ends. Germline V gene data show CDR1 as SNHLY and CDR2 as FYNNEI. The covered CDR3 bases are TGTGCCAGCAGTGTCAGCGGGCGGAAGAACACTGAA. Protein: CASSVSGRKNTE. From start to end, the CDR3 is CASSVSGRKNTEAFF. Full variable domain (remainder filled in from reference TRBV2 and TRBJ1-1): EPEVTQTPSHQVTQMGQEVILRCVPISNHLYFYWYRQILGQKVEFLVSFYNNEISEKSEIFDDQFSVERPDGSNFTLKIRSTKLEDSAMYFCASSVSGRKNTEAFFGQGTRLTVV.

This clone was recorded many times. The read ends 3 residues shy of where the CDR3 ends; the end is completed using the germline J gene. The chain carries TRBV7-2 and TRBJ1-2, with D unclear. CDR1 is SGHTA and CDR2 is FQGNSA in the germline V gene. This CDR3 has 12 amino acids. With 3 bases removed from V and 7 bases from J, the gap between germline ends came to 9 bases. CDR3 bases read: TGTGCCAGCAGCTTCGTAGGGTCTGGC. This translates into CASSFVGSG. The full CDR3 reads CASSFVGSGYTF.

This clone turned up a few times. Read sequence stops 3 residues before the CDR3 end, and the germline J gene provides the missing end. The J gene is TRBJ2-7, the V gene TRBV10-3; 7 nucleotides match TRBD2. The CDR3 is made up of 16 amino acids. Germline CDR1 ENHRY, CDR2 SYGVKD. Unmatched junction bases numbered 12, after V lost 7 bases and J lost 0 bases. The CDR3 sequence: CAITPTLADYSYEQYF. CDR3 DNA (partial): TGTGCCATCACCCCTACTCTAGCGGACTACTCCTACGAG.

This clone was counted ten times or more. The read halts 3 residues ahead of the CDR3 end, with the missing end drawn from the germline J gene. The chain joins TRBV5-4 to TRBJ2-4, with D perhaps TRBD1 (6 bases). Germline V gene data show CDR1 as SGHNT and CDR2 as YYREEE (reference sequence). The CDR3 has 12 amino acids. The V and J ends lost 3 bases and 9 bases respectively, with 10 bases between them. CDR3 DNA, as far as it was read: TGTGCCAGCAGCTCCACAGGGTTCATT. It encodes CASSSTGFI. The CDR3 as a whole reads CASSSTGFIQYF.

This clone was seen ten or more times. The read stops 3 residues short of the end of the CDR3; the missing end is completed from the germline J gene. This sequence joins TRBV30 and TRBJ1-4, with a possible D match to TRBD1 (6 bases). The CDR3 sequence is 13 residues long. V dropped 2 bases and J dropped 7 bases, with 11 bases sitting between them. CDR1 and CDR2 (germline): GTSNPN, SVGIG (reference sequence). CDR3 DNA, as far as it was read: TGTGCCTGGAGTCTGGGAGGGGGTGAAAAA. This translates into CAWSLGGGEK. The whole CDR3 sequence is CAWSLGGGEKLFF.

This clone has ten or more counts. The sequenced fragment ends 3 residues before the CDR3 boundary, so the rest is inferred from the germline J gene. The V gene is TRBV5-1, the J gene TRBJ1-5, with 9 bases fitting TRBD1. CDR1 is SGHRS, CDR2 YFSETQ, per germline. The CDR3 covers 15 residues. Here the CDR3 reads CASSPSGTGTSPQHF. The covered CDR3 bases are TGCGCCAGCAGCCCTTCCGGGACAGGGACCTCCCCC.

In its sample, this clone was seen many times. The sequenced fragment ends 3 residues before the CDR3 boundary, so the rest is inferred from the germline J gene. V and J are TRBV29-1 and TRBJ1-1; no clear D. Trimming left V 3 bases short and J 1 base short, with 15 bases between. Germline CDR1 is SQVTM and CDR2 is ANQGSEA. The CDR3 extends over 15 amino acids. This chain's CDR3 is CSVEWWATENTEAFF. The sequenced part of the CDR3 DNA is TGCAGCGTTGAGTGGTGGGCAACGGAGAACACTGAA.

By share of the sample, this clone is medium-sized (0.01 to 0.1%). Incomplete CDR3 DNA: TGTGCCAGCAGCGCACTAGCGGCAGATACG. Encoded protein: CASSALAADT. The entire CDR3 is CASSALAADTQYF. This rearrangement joins TRBV9 to TRBJ2-3; TRBD2 agrees at 8 bases. Read data end 3 residues before the CDR3 end; the end is taken from the germline J gene. The V gene's germline CDR1 is SGDLS and CDR2 YYNGEE. The J segment lost 4 bases and the V segment lost 3 bases, leaving 1 base of the junction unmatched. The CDR3 extends over 13 amino acids.

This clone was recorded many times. CDR3 amino acids: CASSFLGVRETQYF. The part of the CDR3 DNA that was read is TGTGCCAGCAGCTTTCTCGGGGTCCGAGAGACC. The chain couples TRBV7-2 to TRBJ2-5; maybe TRBD2 (5 bases). The DNA ends 3 residues before the CDR3 does, and the rest of the CDR3 is filled in from the germline J gene. This CDR3 has 14 amino acids. V was pared by 3 bases and J by 4 bases, with 12 bases between. CDR1 and CDR2 (germline): SGHTA, FQGNSA. Full variable domain (missing parts from reference TRBV7-2 and TRBJ2-5): GAGVSQSPSNKVTEKGKDVELRCDPISGHTALYWYRQSLGQGLEFLIYFQGNSAPDKSGLPSDRFSAERTGGSVSTLTIQRTQQEDSAVYLCASSFLGVRETQYFGPGTRLLVL.

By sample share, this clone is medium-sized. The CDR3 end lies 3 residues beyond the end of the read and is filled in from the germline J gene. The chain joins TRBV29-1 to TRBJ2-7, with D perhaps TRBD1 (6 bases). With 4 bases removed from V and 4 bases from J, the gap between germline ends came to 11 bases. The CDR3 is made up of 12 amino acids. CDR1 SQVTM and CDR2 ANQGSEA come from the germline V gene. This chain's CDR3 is CSVGGTFYEQYF. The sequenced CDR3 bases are TGCAGCGTTGGAGGGACATTTTACGAG.

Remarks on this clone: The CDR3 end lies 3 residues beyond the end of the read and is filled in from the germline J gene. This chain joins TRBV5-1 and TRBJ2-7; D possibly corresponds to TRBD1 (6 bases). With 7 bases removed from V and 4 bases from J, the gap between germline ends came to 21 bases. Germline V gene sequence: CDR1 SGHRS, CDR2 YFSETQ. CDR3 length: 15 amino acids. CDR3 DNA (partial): TGCGCCAGCGCTCTGAAGACAGGAAGTTCGTACGAG. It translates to CASALKTGSSYE. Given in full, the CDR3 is CASALKTGSSYEQYF.

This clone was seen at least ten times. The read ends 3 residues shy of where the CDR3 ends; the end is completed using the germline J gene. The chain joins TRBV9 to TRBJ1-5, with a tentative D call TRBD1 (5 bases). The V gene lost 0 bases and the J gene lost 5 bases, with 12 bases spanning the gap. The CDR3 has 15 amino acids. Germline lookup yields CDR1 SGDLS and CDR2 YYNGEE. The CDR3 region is CASSVDGTRDQPQHF. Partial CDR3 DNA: TGTGCCAGCAGCGTAGATGGGACTCGTGATCAGCCC.

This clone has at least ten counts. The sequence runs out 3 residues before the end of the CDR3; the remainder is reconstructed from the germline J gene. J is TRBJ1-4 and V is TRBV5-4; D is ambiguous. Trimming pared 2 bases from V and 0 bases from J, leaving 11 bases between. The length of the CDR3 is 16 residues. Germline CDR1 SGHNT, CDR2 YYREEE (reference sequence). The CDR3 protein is CASSFFPAATNEKLFF. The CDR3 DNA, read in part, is TGTGCCAGCAGCTTCTTTCCGGCGGCAACTAATGAAAAA. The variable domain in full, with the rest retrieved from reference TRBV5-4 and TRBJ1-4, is ETGVTQSPTHLIKTRGQQVTLRCSSQSGHNTVSWYQQALGQGPQFIFQYYREEENGRGNFPPRFSGLQFPNYSSELNVNALELDDSALYLCASSFFPAATNEKLFFGSGTQLSVL.

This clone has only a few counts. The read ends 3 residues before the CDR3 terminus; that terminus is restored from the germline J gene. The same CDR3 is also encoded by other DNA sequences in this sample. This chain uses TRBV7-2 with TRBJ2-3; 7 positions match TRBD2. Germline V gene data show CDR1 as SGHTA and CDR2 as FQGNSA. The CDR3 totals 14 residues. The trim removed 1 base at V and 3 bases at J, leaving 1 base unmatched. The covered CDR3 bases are TGTGCCAGCAGCTTAGAAGCGGGAACAGATACG. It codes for CASSLEAGTDT. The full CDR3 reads CASSLEAGTDTQYF.

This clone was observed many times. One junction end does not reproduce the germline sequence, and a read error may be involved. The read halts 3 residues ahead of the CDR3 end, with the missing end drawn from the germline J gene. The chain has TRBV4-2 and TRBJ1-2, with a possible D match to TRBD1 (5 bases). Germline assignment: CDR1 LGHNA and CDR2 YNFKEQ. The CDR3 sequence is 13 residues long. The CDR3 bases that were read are TGCGCCAGCAGCCAAGACAGTTTATATGGC. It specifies CASSQDSLYG. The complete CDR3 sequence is CASSQDSLYGYTF.